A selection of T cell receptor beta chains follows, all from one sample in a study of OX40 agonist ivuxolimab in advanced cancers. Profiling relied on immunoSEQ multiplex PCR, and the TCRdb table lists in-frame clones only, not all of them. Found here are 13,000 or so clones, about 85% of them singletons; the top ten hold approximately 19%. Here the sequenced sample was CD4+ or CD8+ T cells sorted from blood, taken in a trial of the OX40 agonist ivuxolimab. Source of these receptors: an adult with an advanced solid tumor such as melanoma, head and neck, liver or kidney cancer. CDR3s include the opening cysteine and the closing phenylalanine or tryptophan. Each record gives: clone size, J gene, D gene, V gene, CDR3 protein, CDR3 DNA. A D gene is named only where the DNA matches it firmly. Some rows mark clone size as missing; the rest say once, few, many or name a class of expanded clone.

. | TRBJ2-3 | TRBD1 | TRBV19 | CASSIEPSTGERTTDTQYF | TGTGCCAGTAGTATAGAGCCTTCGACAGGGGAGAGGACCACAGATACGCAGTATTTT
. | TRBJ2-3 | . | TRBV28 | CASSLPGTGRTDTQYF | TGTGCCAGCAGTTTGCCCGGGACCGGGCGCACAGATACGCAGTATTTT
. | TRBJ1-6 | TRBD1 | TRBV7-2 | CASSGVGQGGYNSPLHF | TGTGCCAGCAGCGGAGTAGGACAGGGGGGCTATAATTCACCCCTCCACTTT
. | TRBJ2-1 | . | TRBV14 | CASSYAYNEQFF | TGTGCCAGCAGCTATGCCTACAATGAGCAGTTCTTC
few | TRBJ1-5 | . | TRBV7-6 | CASSPDQGLSNQPQHF | TGTGCCAGCAGCCCGGATCAGGGACTTAGCAATCAGCCCCAGCATTTT
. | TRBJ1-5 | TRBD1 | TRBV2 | CASSIQGDQPQHF | TGTGCCAGCAGCATACAGGGGGATCAGCCCCAGCATTTT
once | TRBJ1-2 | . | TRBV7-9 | CASSLGHGHGYTF | TGTGCCAGCAGCTTGGGACACGGGCATGGCTACACCTTC
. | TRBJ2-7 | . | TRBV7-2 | CASSLGQGPSYEQYF | TGTGCCAGCAGCTTAGGACAAGGCCCTTCCTACGAGCAGTACTTC
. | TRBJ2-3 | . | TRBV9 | CASSVGGGVFTDTQYF | TGTGCCAGCAGCGTAGGAGGGGGGGTGTTCACAGATACGCAGTATTTT
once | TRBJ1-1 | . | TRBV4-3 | CASSQDLDLKEEAFF | TGCGCCAGCAGCCAAGATCTGGACCTGAAGGAGGAAGCTTTCTTT
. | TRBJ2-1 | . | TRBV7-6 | CASSLAGGRAYNEQFF | TGTGCCAGCAGCTTAGCAGGGGGGAGGGCCTACAATGAGCAGTTCTTC
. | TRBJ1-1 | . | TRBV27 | CASSLKGIWERAFF | TGTGCCAGCAGTTTAAAGGGAATTTGGGAAAGAGCTTTCTTT
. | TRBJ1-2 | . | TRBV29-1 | CSVAPGPNYGYTF | TGCAGCGTAGCACCCGGGCCTAACTATGGCTACACCTTC
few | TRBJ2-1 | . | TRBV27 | CASSFRQGDNEQFF | TGTGCCAGCAGTTTCAGGCAGGGCGACAATGAGCAGTTCTTC
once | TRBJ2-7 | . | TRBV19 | CASSILQGYEQYF | TGTGCCAGTAGTATCCTACAGGGATACGAGCAGTACTTC
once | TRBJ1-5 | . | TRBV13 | CASSYSRMGTQPQHF | TGTGCCAGCAGCTACTCTCGGATGGGGACTCAGCCCCAGCATTTT
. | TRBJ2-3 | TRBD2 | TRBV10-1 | CASSGEVAGGPSTDTQYF | TGCGCCAGCAGTGGTGAAGTAGCGGGGGGACCTAGCACAGATACGCAGTATTTT